The clone carrying this T cell receptor (beta chain) was picked up one time. One end of the junction varies from germline; a read error may be responsible. Patients of the Seattle cohort, enrolled during active infection, were followed longitudinally. This sample was taken from a study of blood T cell repertoires in COVID-19. Study details: Sites across the United States, Italy and Spain contributed samples from acute and convalescent COVID-19. Nucleic acid was either cDNA or gDNA, and it came from T cells, B-cell-depleted T cells, or PBMCs.

In the original workflow: Reference gene primer amplification gave nucleated cell count estimates. Method: immunoSEQ multiplex PCR; TCRdb's copy keeps in-frame clones and lacks some. That table supplies the V and J calls and clone size; D and trimming were determined from the DNA. The sample includes about 55,000 clones, 70% to 85% of them seen just once. Germline loops: CDR1 ENHRY, CDR2 SYGVKD. This CDR3 contains 13 residues. The chain carries TRBV10-3 and TRBJ1-1; D not certain. This receptor was identified in a man older than 75 with COVID-19, enrolled during active disease. Material for sequencing was peripheral blood. The CDR3 loop is CAISESLQRAGIF. The CDR3 DNA is TGTGCCATCAGTGAGTCGTTACAGCGGGCAGGAATCTTT.